These 13 T cell receptor beta chains originate from one sample sequenced in a study of PD-1 blockade in classical Hodgkin lymphoma. Time point given: newly diagnosed, previously untreated cHL patient sample. Here immunoSEQ multiplex PCR was the method, and the copy in TCRdb shows in-frame clones only, minus some. The data show roughly 34,000 clones, 85% to 95% seen once. Sequenced material: peripheral blood mononuclear cells (PBMCs). The receptor set was obtained from a human donor with classical Hodgkin lymphoma.

The chain recombines TRBV28 with TRBJ2-3; 7 bases are a match to TRBD2. Germline trimming cut 3 bases from V and 7 bases from J; bases unmatched to any gene: 13. The V gene's germline CDR1 is MDHEN and CDR2 SYDVKM. This CDR3 is built from 16 residues. Written as DNA, the CDR3 is TGTGCCAGCAGTTTGGGCGGCGGGGGTAGGGGATATACGCAGTATTTT. It codes for CASSLGGGGRGYTQYF. Using reference TRBV28 and TRBJ2-3 for the parts outside the CDR3, the full variable domain is DVKVTQSSRYLVKRTGEKVFLECVQDMDHENMFWYRQDPGLGLRLIYFSYDVKMKEKGDIPEGYSVSREKKERFSLILESASTNQTSMYLCASSLGGGGRGYTQYFGPGTRLTVL.

J is TRBJ2-2 and V is TRBV21-1; the listed D gene, TRBD2, was not tested against the DNA. TRBV21-1 is a known pseudogene. The CDR3 contains 21 residues. CDR3 region: CASSNSPPSSGRAEDTGELFF. CDR3 DNA: TGTGCCAGCAGCAATTCGCCCCCGTCGAGCGGGAGGGCCGAGGACACCGGGGAGCTGTTTTTT.

V and J are TRBV6-5 and TRBJ2-7, with 7 bases matching TRBD1. Looked up from germline, CDR1 is MNHEY and CDR2 is SVGAGI. V shed 6 bases, J shed 0 bases, and the junction held 5 bases outside the gene matches. There are 14 residues in the CDR3. Here the CDR3 reads CASRVQGSSYEQYF. Written as DNA, the CDR3 is TGTGCCAGCAGGGTACAGGGGAGCTCCTACGAGCAGTACTTC.

CDR3 protein: CAISESSAAQPQHF. The CDR3 nucleotides are TGTGCCATCAGTGAGTCATCTGCCGCTCAGCCCCAGCATTTT. V is TRBV10-3 and J is TRBJ1-5, with D uncertain. The CDR3 totals 14 residues. Between the trimmed V and J ends, which lost 0 bases and 6 bases, there was a span of 9 bases. Germline CDR1 and CDR2: ENHRY and SYGVKD.

This chain connects TRBV19 to TRBJ1-4, with D uncertain. This CDR3 spans 14 amino acids. CDR1 is LNHDA, CDR2 SQIVND, per germline (reference sequence). The V and J ends lost 3 bases and 3 bases respectively, with 8 bases between them. As DNA, the CDR3 is TGTGCCAGTAGTATCCCCCCCGCTAATGAAAAACTGTTTTTT. Protein product: CASSIPPANEKLFF.

The chain carries TRBV7-6 and TRBJ2-3; 11 positions agree with TRBD2. Germline trimming cut 5 bases from V and 3 bases from J; bases unmatched to any gene: 7. The CDR3 is 16 amino acids. CDR1 SGHVS and CDR2 FNYEAQ come from the germline V gene. The chain's CDR3 is CASSLGLAAFTDTQYF. The CDR3, as DNA: TGTGCCAGCAGCCTGGGACTAGCGGCGTTTACAGATACGCAGTATTTT.

V gene TRBV7-9 combines with J gene TRBJ1-2; D unclear. This CDR3 is 14 amino acids long. Germline V gene sequence: CDR1 SEHNR, CDR2 FQNEAQ (reference sequence). The V and J ends lost 1 base and 8 bases respectively, with 14 bases between them. Written as DNA, the CDR3 is TGTGCCAGCAGCTTAGTGGCCATGCCGGGAGGCTACACCTTC. Translation: CASSLVAMPGGYTF.

The CDR3 region is CASSPTGESSPQHF. The CDR3, as DNA: TGTGCCAGCAGTCCGACAGGGGAGTCGTCGCCCCAGCATTTT. The rearrangement links TRBV6-5 to TRBJ1-5; TRBD1 matches 8 bases. The V gene's germline CDR1 is MNHEY and CDR2 SVGAGI. The CDR3 sequence is 14 residues long. With V trimmed by 5 bases and J by 9 bases, 9 bases remained unmatched.

The chain couples TRBV7-9 to TRBJ2-5; D remains unclear. This CDR3 region has 12 residues. The V gene's germline CDR1 is SEHNR and CDR2 FQNEAQ (reference sequence). Deletions cut 3 bases from V and 7 bases from J, with 9 bases between. The CDR3 DNA reads as TGTGCCAGCAGCTTGACCCTACTGACCCAGTACTTC. It encodes CASSLTLLTQYF.

This chain connects TRBV2 to TRBJ1-1, with D tentatively TRBD1 (5 bases). V was pared by 6 bases and J by 7 bases, with 18 bases between. The CDR3 contains 14 residues. Germline loops: CDR1 SNHLY, CDR2 FYNNEI. The CDR3 nucleotides are TGTGCCAGCAGAGTTGGGACGGGAAGCGATGAAGCTTTCTTT. Translating it yields CASRVGTGSDEAFF.

The J gene is TRBJ1-1, the V gene TRBV4-2; unclear D gene. V lost 0 bases, J lost 1 base, and 6 bases lay in between. Germline V lookup: CDR1 LGHNA, CDR2 YNFKEQ. This CDR3 is 14 amino acids long. The DNA of the CDR3 is TGTGCCAGCAGCCAAGATACAGAGAACACTGAAGCTTTCTTT. It encodes CASSQDTENTEAFF.

This chain connects TRBV30 to TRBJ2-4; D not resolved. V was shortened by 2 bases and J by 0 bases, with 11 bases between the two germline ends. Germline CDR1 is GTSNPN and CDR2 is SVGIG (reference sequence). This CDR3 is built from 15 residues. The CDR3 reads CAWSKNNLAKNIQYF. The CDR3 DNA follows: TGTGCCTGGAGTAAGAACAACCTAGCCAAAAACATTCAGTACTTC.

This sequence joins TRBV25-1 and TRBJ1-1; TRBD1 agrees at 7 bases. The V segment lost 7 bases and the J segment 1 base; nucleotides outside the gene matches: 15. CDR1 is MGHDK, CDR2 SYGVNS, per germline. The CDR3 contains 17 residues. The CDR3 DNA is TGTGCCAGCACGGGGGCTCCCGCAGGGGGAAGGAACACTGAAGCTTTCTTT. Translated: CASTGAPAGGRNTEAFF.